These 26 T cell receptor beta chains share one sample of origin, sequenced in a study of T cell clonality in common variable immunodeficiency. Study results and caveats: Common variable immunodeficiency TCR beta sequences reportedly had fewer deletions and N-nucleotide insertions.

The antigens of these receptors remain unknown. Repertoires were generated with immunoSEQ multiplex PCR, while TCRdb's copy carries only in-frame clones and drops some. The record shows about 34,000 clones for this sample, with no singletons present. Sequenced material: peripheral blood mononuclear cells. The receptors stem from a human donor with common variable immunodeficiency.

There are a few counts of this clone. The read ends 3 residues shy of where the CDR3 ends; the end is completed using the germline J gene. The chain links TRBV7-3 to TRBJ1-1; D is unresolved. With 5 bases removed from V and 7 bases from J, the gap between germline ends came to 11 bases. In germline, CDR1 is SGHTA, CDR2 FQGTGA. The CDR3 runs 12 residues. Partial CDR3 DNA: TGTGCCAGCAGCGGCCCGGGGATTGAA. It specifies CASSGPGIE. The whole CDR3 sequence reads CASSGPGIEAFF.

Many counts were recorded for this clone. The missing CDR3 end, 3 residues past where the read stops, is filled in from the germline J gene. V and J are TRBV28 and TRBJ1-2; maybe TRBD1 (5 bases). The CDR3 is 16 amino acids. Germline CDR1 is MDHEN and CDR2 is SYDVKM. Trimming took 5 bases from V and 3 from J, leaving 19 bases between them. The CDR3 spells CASSPLGDQGHYGYTF. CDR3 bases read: TGTGCCAGCAGTCCGTTGGGTGATCAGGGCCACTATGGC.

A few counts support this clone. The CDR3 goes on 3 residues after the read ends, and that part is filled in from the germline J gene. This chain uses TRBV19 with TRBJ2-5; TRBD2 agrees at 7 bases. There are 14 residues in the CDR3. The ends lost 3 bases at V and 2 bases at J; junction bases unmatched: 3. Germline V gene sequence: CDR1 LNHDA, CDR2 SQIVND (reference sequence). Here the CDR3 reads CASSMGLSQETQYF. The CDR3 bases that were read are TGTGCCAGTAGTATGGGACTATCTCAAGAGACC.

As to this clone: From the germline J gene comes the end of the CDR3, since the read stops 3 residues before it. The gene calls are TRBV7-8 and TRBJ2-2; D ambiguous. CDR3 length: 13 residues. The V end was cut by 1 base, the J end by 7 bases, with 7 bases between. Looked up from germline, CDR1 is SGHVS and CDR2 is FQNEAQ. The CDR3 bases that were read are TGTGCCAGCAGCTTAGATCCGGGCGGGGAG. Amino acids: CASSLDPGGE. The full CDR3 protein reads CASSLDPGGELFF. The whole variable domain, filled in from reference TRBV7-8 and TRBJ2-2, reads GAGVSQSPRYKVAKRGQDVALRCDPISGHVSLFWYQQALGQGPEFLTYFQNEAQLDKSGLPSDRFFAERPEGSVSTLKIQRTQQEDSAVYLCASSLDPGGELFFGEGSRLTVL.

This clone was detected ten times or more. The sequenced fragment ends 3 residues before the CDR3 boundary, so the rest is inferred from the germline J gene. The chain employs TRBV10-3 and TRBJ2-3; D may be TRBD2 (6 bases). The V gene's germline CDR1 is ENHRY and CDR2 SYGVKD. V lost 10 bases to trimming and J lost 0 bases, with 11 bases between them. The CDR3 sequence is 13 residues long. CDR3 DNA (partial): TGTGCCAGCCGGGACTCTAGCACAGATACG. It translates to CASRDSSTDT. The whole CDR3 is CASRDSSTDTQYF.

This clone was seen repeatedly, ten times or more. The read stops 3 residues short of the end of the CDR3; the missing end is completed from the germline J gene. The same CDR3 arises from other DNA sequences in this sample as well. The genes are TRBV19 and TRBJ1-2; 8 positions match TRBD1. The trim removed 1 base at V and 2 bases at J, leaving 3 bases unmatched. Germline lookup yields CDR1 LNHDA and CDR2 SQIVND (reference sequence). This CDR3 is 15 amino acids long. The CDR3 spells CASSIAQGANYGYTF. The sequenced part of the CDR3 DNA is TGTGCCAGTAGTATAGCCCAGGGGGCGAACTATGGC.

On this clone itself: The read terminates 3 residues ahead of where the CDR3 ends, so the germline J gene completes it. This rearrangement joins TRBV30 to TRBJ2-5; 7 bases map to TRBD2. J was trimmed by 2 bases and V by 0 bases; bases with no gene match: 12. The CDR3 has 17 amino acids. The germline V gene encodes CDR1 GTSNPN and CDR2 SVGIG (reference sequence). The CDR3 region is CAWSVSALTSVQETQYF. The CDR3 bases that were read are TGTGCCTGGAGTGTTTCTGCCTTAACTAGCGTACAAGAGACC.

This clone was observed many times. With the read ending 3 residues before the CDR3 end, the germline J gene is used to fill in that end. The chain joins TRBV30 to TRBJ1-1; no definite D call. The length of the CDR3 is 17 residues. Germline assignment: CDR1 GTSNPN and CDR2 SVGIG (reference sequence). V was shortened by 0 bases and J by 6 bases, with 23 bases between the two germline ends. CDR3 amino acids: CAWSVHRVSSFGSEAFF. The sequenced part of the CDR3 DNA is TGTGCCTGGAGTGTACATCGGGTATCTTCCTTTGGTTCTGAA.

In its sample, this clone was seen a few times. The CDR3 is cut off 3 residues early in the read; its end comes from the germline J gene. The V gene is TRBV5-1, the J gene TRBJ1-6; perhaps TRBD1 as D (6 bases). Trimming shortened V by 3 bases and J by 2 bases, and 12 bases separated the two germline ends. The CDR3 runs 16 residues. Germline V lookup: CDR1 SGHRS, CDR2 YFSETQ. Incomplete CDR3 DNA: TGCGCCAGCAGCTGGCAGGGGACGGCCTATAATTCACCC. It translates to CASSWQGTAYNSP. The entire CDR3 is CASSWQGTAYNSPLHF.

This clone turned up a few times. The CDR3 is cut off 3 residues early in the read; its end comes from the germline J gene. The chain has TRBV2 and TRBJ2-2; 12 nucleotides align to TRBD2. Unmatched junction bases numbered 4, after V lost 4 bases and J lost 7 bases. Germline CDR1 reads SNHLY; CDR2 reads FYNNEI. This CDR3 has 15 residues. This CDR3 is CASSVPSGRGGELFF. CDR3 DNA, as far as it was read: TGTGCCAGCAGTGTGCCTAGCGGGAGGGGCGGGGAG.

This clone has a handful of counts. The DNA read from the CDR3 is TGTGCCAGCTCGGACAGCCTAGCTGCTAACTATGGC. Protein sequence: CASSDSLAANYG. The whole CDR3 protein is CASSDSLAANYGYTF. V and J are TRBV2 and TRBJ1-2, with D tentatively TRBD1 (6 bases). The read ends 3 residues early relative to the CDR3; the germline J gene fills the gap. Germline V gene lookup returns CDR1 SNHLY and CDR2 FYNNEI. CDR3 size: 15 residues. V lost 8 bases to trimming and J lost 0 bases, with 16 bases between them.

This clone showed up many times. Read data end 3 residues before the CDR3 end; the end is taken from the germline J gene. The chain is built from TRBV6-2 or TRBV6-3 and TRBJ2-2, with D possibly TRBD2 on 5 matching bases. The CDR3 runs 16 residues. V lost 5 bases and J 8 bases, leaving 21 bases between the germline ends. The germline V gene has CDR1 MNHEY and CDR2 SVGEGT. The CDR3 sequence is CASSKILRGTTGELFF. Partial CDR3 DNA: TGTGCCAGCAGTAAAATACTCCGGGGAACGACTGGGGAG.

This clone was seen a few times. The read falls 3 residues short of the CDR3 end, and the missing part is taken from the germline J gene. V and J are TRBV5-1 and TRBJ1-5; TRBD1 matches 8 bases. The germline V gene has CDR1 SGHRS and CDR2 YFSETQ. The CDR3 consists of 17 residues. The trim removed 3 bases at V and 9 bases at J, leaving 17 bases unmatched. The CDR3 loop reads CASSSPPLGTGELPQHF. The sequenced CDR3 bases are TGCGCCAGCAGCTCCCCACCACTCGGGACAGGCGAGCTGCCC.

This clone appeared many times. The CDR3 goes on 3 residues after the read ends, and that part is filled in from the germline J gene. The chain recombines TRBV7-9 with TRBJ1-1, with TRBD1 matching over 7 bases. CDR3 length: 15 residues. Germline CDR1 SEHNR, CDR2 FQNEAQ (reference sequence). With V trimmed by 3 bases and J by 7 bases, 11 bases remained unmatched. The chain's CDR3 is CASSFYIRQGGEAFF. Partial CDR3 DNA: TGTGCCAGCAGCTTCTATATTAGGCAGGGGGGTGAA.

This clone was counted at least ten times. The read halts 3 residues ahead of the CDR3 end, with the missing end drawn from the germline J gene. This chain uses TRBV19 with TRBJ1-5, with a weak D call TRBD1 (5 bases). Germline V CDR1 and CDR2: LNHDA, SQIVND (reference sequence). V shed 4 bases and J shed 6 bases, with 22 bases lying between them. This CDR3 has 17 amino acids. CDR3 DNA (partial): TGTGCCAGTAGTAAAACCGGGACTATGGGGGTCGGTCAGCCC. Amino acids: CASSKTGTMGVGQP. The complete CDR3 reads CASSKTGTMGVGQPQHF.

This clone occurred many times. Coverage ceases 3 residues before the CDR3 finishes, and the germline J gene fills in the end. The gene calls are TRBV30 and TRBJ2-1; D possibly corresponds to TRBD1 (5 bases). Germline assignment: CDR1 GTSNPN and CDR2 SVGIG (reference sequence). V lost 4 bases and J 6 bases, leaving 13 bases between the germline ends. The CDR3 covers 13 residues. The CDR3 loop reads CAWNGALGNEQFF. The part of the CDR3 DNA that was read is TGTGCCTGGAATGGGGCTTTAGGCAATGAG.

Partial CDR3 DNA: TGTGCCAGCAGTGACTCGCCAGTACCTGCCTACAATGAG. This sequence encodes CASSDSPVPAYNE. The CDR3 in full is CASSDSPVPAYNEQFF. The chain recombines TRBV6-4 with TRBJ2-1, with D hard to call. The CDR3 is cut off 3 residues early in the read; its end comes from the germline J gene. The CDR3 spans 16 residues. Germline V gene lookup returns CDR1 MRHNA and CDR2 SNTAGT. The germline V and J ends were trimmed by 0 bases and 2 bases, with 11 bases remaining between them.

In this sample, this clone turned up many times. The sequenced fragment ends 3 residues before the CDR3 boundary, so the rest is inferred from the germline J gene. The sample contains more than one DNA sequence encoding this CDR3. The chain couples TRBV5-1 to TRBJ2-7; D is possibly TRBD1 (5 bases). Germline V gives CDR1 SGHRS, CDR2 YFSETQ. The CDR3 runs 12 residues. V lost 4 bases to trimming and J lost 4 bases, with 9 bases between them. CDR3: CASSLQGYEQYF. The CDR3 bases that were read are TGCGCCAGCAGCCTGCAGGGATACGAG.

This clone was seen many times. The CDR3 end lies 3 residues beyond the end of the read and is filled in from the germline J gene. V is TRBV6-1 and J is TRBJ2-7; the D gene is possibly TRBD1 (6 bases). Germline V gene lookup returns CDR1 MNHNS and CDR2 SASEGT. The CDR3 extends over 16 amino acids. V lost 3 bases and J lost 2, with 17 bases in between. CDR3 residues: CASSEGLGGSAYEQYF. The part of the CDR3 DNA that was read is TGTGCCAGCAGTGAGGGTCTAGGGGGTTCTGCCTACGAG.

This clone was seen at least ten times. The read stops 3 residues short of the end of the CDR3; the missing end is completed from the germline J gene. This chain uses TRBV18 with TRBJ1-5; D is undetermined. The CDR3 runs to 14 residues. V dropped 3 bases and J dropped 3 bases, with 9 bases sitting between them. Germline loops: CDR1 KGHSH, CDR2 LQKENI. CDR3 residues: CASSPYRDNQPQHF. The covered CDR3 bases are TGTGCCAGCTCACCCTACAGAGACAATCAGCCC.

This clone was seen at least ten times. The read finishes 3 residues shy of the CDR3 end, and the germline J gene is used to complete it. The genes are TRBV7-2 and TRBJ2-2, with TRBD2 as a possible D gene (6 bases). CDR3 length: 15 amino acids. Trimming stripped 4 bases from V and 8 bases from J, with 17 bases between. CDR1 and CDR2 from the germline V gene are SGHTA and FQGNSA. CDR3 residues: CASSSRPGEAGELFF. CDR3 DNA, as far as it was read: TGTGCCAGCAGCTCCCGTCCGGGGGAAGCAGGGGAG.

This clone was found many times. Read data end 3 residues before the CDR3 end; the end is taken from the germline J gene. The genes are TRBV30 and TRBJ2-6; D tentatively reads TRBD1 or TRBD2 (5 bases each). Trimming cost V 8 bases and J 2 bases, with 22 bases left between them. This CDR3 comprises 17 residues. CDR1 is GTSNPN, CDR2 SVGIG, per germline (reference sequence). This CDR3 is CARARKRGFPGANVLTF. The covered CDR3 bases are TGTGCCCGGGCCCGCAAGAGGGGCTTCCCTGGGGCCAACGTC.

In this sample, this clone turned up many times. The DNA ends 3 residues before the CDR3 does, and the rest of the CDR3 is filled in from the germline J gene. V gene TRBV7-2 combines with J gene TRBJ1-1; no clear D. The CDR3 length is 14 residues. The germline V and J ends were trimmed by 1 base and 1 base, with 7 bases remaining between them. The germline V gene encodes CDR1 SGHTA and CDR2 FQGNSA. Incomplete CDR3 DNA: TGTGCCAGCAGCTTAGTACCGGGGAACACTGAA. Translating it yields CASSLVPGNTE. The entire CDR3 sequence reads CASSLVPGNTEAFF.

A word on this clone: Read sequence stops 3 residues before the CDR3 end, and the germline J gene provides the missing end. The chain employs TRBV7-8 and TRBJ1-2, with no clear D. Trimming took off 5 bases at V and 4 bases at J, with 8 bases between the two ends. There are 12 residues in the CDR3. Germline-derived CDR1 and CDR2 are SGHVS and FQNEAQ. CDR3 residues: CASSPSPYGYTF. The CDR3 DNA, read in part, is TGTGCCAGCAGCCCCTCCCCCTATGGC.

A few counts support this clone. The CDR3 loop is CASSLVTGRGTNEKLFF. The sequenced CDR3 bases are TGCGCCAGCAGCTTGGTGACGGGTCGGGGAACTAATGAAAAA. The chain employs TRBV5-1 and TRBJ1-4, with D unresolved. The observed sequence ends 3 residues before the CDR3 terminus, with the missing tail filled in from the germline J gene. The CDR3 is made up of 17 amino acids. V was pared by 0 bases and J by 1 base, with 13 bases between. Germline loops: CDR1 SGHRS, CDR2 YFSETQ.

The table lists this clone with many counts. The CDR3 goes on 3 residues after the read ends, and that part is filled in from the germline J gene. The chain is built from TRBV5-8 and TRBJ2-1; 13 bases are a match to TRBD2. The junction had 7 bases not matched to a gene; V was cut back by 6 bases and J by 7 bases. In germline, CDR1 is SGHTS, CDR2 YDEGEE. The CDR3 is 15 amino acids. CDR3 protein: CASTRRLAGGNEQFF. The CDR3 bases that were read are TGTGCCAGCACTCGGAGACTAGCGGGAGGAAATGAG.